Presented here are 23 T cell receptor beta chains from one specimen sequenced in a study of regulatory dendritic cells for organ transplantation. This table comes from immunoSEQ multiplex PCR, and its TCRdb copy is limited to in-frame clones, with some not included. The sample has under 35,000 clones, approximately 82% seen once. Sequenced sample: naive CD8+ T cells from blood. The subset denotes: CD45RA+ naive T cells. All receptors derive from a human donor in good health.

The chain couples TRBV13 to TRBJ2-5, with 7 positions matching TRBD1. V gave up 1 base and J gave up 0 bases; unmatched junction bases: 2. The germline V gene has CDR1 PRHDT and CDR2 FYEKMQ (reference sequence). The CDR3 consists of 15 residues. Here the CDR3 DNA reads TGTGCCAGCAGCTTAGAAGGGACAGACCAAGAGACCCAGTACTTC. Translation gives CASSLEGTDQETQYF. Full variable domain (remainder filled in from reference TRBV13 and TRBJ2-5): AAGVIQSPRHLIKEKRETATLKCYPIPRHDTVYWYQQGPGQDPQFLISFYEKMQSDKGSIPDRFSAQQFSDYHSELNMSSLELGDSALYFCASSLEGTDQETQYFGPGTRLLVL.

V and J are TRBV11-2 and TRBJ2-1; TRBD2 might be the D (6 bases). In germline, CDR1 is SGHAT, CDR2 FQNNGV. Trimming left V 3 bases short and J 3 bases short, with 12 bases between. The CDR3 totals 15 residues. CDR3 residues: CASSFGGTFYNEQFF. The CDR3 bases are TGTGCCAGCAGCTTCGGGGGAACCTTCTACAATGAGCAGTTCTTC.

The rearrangement links TRBV7-9 to TRBJ1-3, with a weak D call TRBD1 (6 bases). CDR3 length equals 16 residues. Germline CDR1 reads SEHNR; CDR2 reads FQNEAQ (reference sequence). Between the trimmed V and J ends, which lost 3 bases and 0 bases, there was a span of 12 bases. The CDR3 is CASSFNRVDSGNTIYF. CDR3 DNA sequence: TGTGCCAGCAGCTTTAACAGGGTCGACTCTGGAAACACCATATATTTT.

This chain joins TRBV4-1 and TRBJ2-7; 7 bases map to TRBD2. Trimming cost V 0 bases and J 2 bases; bases outside gene matches: 7. CDR3 size: 16 residues. The germline V gene encodes CDR1 MGHRA and CDR2 YSYEKL. The CDR3 protein is CASSQDNQRGTYEQYF. The CDR3 coding sequence is TGCGCCAGCAGCCAAGATAACCAGCGGGGAACCTACGAGCAGTACTTC.

The chain employs TRBV19 and TRBJ2-7; no firm D call. CDR3 length: 12 residues. Trimming cost V 6 bases and J 0 bases, with 6 bases left between them. Germline lookup yields CDR1 LNHDA and CDR2 SQIVND (reference sequence). CDR3 loop: CASSPSSYEQYF. The CDR3 DNA reads TGTGCCAGTAGCCCCAGCTCCTACGAGCAGTACTTC.

The chain joins TRBV5-1 to TRBJ1-1, with D perhaps matching TRBD1 (6 bases). CDR1 and CDR2 from the germline V gene are SGHRS and YFSETQ. The CDR3 is made up of 14 amino acids. Trimming cost V 1 base and J 4 bases, with 11 bases left between them. This CDR3 is CASSLNGGFTEAFF. CDR3 nucleotide sequence: TGCGCCAGCAGCTTGAATGGGGGCTTCACTGAAGCTTTCTTT.

This clone was seen only a few times. V is TRBV4-2 and J is TRBJ1-1; a weak D match, TRBD1 (5 bases). The length of the CDR3 is 15 residues. Germline CDR1 and CDR2: LGHNA and YNFKEQ. V was shortened by 1 base and J by 4 bases, with 13 bases between the two germline ends. The CDR3 nucleotides read TGTGCCAGCAGCCAAGCCCCTGGGGCCCCCACTGAAGCTTTCTTT. Translated, it gives CASSQAPGAPTEAFF.

This rearrangement joins TRBV5-1 to TRBJ1-2; D ambiguous. The CDR3 spans 12 residues. Germline lookup yields CDR1 SGHRS and CDR2 YFSETQ. Trimming left V 4 bases short and J 5 bases short, with 9 bases between. CDR3 protein: CASSPSGYGYTF. Here the CDR3 DNA reads TGCGCCAGCAGCCCATCGGGTTATGGCTACACCTTC.

The V call is TRBV12-5, the J call TRBJ2-7, with 11 bases that match TRBD2. The junction had 9 bases not matched to a gene; V was cut back by 7 bases and J by 4 bases. Germline loops: CDR1 LGHNT, CDR2 FRNRAP. This CDR3 region has 15 residues. The CDR3 spells CASELAGGLSYEQYF. In DNA, the CDR3 is TGTGCTAGTGAGCTAGCGGGGGGCTTATCGTACGAGCAGTACTTC.

The chain employs TRBV5-5 and TRBJ2-1; 7 bases map to TRBD1. Looked up from germline, CDR1 is SGHKS and CDR2 is YYEKEE (reference sequence). V was pared by 4 bases and J by 7 bases, with 14 bases of the junction left unmatched. The length of the CDR3 is 16 residues. The CDR3 DNA follows: TGTGCCAGCAGCCCACTGACGAGGGGGCTAAGTAATGAGCAGTTCTTC. As protein: CASSPLTRGLSNEQFF.

The gene calls are TRBV13 and TRBJ1-2, with 9 bases matching TRBD1. Germline CDR1 and CDR2: PRHDT and FYEKMQ (reference sequence). The CDR3 consists of 15 residues. V lost 5 bases and J lost 4; bases outside the gene matches: 8. This CDR3 is CASSARQGGRYGYTF. The CDR3 coding sequence is TGTGCCAGCAGCGCCCGACAGGGGGGCCGCTATGGCTACACCTTC.

V is TRBV4-1 and J is TRBJ1-6; no clear D gene. Trimming shortened V by 0 bases and J by 2 bases, and 11 bases separated the two germline ends. This CDR3 contains 17 residues. Germline CDR1 MGHRA, CDR2 YSYEKL. The CDR3 DNA reads TGCGCCAGCAGCCAAGAGGACGGGGTGACCTATAATTCACCCCTCCACTTT. Translation gives CASSQEDGVTYNSPLHF.

This rearrangement joins TRBV5-6 to TRBJ1-1; the match to TRBD1 covers 11 bases. CDR3 length: 16 amino acids. The germline CDR1 and CDR2 sequences are SGHDT and YYEEEE. V shed 0 bases and J 3 bases; nucleotides not matched to a gene: 4. CDR3 nucleotide sequence: TGTGCCAGCAGCTTGGGGACAGGGGGCTGGTACACTGAAGCTTTCTTT. Translation gives CASSLGTGGWYTEAFF. The complete variable domain, with remaining parts taken from reference TRBV5-6 and TRBJ1-1, reads DAGVTQSPTHLIKTRGQQVTLRCSPKSGHDTVSWYQQALGQGPQFIFQYYEEEERQRGNFPDRFSGHQFPNYSSELNVNALLLGDSALYLCASSLGTGGWYTEAFFGQGTRLTVV.

V gene TRBV2 combines with J gene TRBJ1-1, with a tentative D call TRBD1 (6 bases). This CDR3 is 15 amino acids long. Germline CDR1 and CDR2: SNHLY and FYNNEI. The V and J ends lost 1 base and 5 bases respectively, with 14 bases between them. CDR3 sequence (DNA): TGTGCCAGCAGTGAAGTGCAGGGGATGTGGACTGAAGCTTTCTTT. Translating gives CASSEVQGMWTEAFF.

The chain joins TRBV5-6 to TRBJ1-2, with 10 nucleotides matching TRBD1. CDR1 and CDR2 (germline): SGHDT, YYEEEE. The ends lost 4 bases at V and 6 bases at J; junction bases unmatched: 6. This CDR3 has 14 residues. CDR3 loop: CASSEDRGANGYTF. The CDR3 nucleotides read TGTGCCAGCAGCGAGGACAGGGGGGCGAATGGCTACACCTTC.

In DNA, the CDR3 is TGTGCCAGCAGTTTTTCCCAGGGGGCCTTTAATCAGCCCCAGCATTTT. This codes for CASSFSQGAFNQPQHF. The rearrangement links TRBV27 to TRBJ1-5, with 8 nucleotides matching TRBD1. This CDR3 is built from 16 residues. Germline CDR1 and CDR2: MNHEY and SMNVEV (reference sequence). The V gene end was trimmed by 3 bases and the J gene end by 4 bases; junction bases not matched to a gene: 8.

In this sample, this clone turned up a few times. This chain connects TRBV5-6 to TRBJ2-7, with a tentative D call TRBD2 (6 bases). The V and J ends lost 4 bases and 7 bases respectively, with 12 bases between them. The CDR3 length is 12 residues. CDR1 SGHDT and CDR2 YYEEEE come from the germline V gene. The CDR3 region has the DNA TGTGCCAGCAGCCTCGGGGCGGGGGAGCAGTACTTC. Translation gives CASSLGAGEQYF.

There are a few counts of this clone. The junction differs from germline at one of its ends, possibly a read error. The chain joins TRBV4-2 to TRBJ1-1, with D perhaps TRBD1 (6 bases). The CDR3 loop spans 13 amino acids. Looked up from germline, CDR1 is LGHNA and CDR2 is YNFKEQ. Here the CDR3 DNA reads TGTGCCAGCAGCCAAGATTGGGACACGGAAGCTTTCTTT. As protein: CASSQDWDTEAFF.

This clone was picked up a small number of times. The chain couples TRBV4-1 to TRBJ1-2, with unresolved D. Per germline, CDR1 MGHRA and CDR2 YSYEKL. V shed 0 bases and J shed 0 bases, with 14 bases lying between them. The CDR3 sequence is 17 residues long. The CDR3 DNA reads TGCGCCAGCAGCCAAGATCGGTCTGCACCTACTAACTATGGCTACACCTTC. Its protein is CASSQDRSAPTNYGYTF.

Only a few counts were recorded for this clone. The rearrangement joins TRBV6-5 to TRBJ1-5, with D possibly TRBD1 on 6 matching bases. CDR1 MNHEY and CDR2 SVGAGI come from the germline V gene. V gave up 3 bases and J gave up 7 bases, with 10 bases separating them. CDR3 length equals 13 residues. In DNA, the CDR3 is TGTGCCAGCAGTTATTCCGGACAGCAGCCCCAGCATTTT. As protein: CASSYSGQQPQHF.

CDR3 protein: CASGRPGVFNEQYF. The CDR3 DNA follows: TGTGCTAGTGGTCGACCAGGGGTTTTCAACGAGCAGTACTTC. The chain is built from TRBV12-5 and TRBJ2-7; a weak D match, TRBD1 (6 bases). V shed 5 bases and J shed 5 bases, with 16 bases lying between them. The CDR3 totals 14 residues. Germline loops: CDR1 LGHNT, CDR2 FRNRAP.

This clone was counted once. V usage is TRBV13 and J usage is TRBJ1-4, with TRBD1 as a possible D gene (5 bases). Germline CDR1 reads PRHDT; CDR2 reads FYEKMQ (reference sequence). With 4 bases removed from V and 7 bases from J, the gap between germline ends came to 16 bases. The CDR3 sequence is 15 residues long. Here the CDR3 reads CASSSSGKGGEKLFF. DNA for the CDR3: TGTGCCAGCAGCTCCTCAGGGAAAGGCGGTGAAAAACTGTTTTTT.

There are a few counts of this clone. CDR3 sequence: CASSQGQTYEQYF. In DNA form, the CDR3 reads TGCGCCAGCAGCCAGGGACAGACCTACGAGCAGTACTTC. The gene calls are TRBV4-1 and TRBJ2-7; 7 bases are a match to TRBD1. Germline V gives CDR1 MGHRA, CDR2 YSYEKL. Trimming took 3 bases from V and 2 from J; bases not matched to a gene: 1. The CDR3 covers 13 residues.